These 10 T cell receptor beta chains were sequenced from one sample in a study of Tregs in tolerant kidney transplant recipients. Using immunoSEQ multiplex PCR, the repertoire was profiled, and TCRdb retains in-frame clones only, with some absent. The sample yields about 68,000 clones, less than 90% seen once. Sequenced sample: CD4+ T cells from blood. The source of these receptors is a human donor in good health.

This clone was detected once. The J gene is TRBJ2-1, the V gene TRBV5-4; a weak D match, TRBD2 (6 bases). V lost 0 bases and J 6 bases, leaving 16 bases between the germline ends. Germline V gene data show CDR1 as SGHNT and CDR2 as YYREEE (reference sequence). The CDR3 extends over 16 amino acids. CDR3 protein: CASSLDGLSLGNEQFF. DNA for the CDR3: TGTGCCAGCAGCTTGGATGGACTATCACTCGGCAATGAGCAGTTCTTC.

This chain uses TRBV28 with TRBJ2-7; 11 positions agree with TRBD1. J was trimmed by 6 bases and V by 8 bases; bases with no gene match: 9. CDR3 length: 14 residues. Germline V CDR1 and CDR2: MDHEN, SYDVKM. This chain's CDR3 is CASGRTGGPSEQYF. CDR3 DNA sequence: TGTGCCAGCGGAAGGACAGGGGGCCCAAGCGAGCAGTACTTC.

CDR3 sequence reads: CAWSEGGSQPQHF. CDR3 nucleotides: TGTGCCTGGAGTGAGGGAGGGAGTCAGCCCCAGCATTTT. This sequence joins TRBV30 and TRBJ1-5; no reliable D call. The germline gives CDR1 GTSNPN, CDR2 SVGIG (reference sequence). Trimming pared 1 base from V and 6 bases from J, leaving 10 bases between. This CDR3 is 13 amino acids long.

The chain carries TRBV7-6 and TRBJ1-3, with D unclear. Germline CDR1 and CDR2: SGHVS and FNYEAQ. Deletions cut 1 base from V and 2 bases from J, with 15 bases between. The CDR3 contains 17 residues. The CDR3 DNA sequence: TGTGCCAGCAGCTTAGTGGATGGGAGGGAGACTGGAAACACCATATATTTT. Encoded protein: CASSLVDGRETGNTIYF.

This clone was found a few times. The gene calls are TRBV7-3 and TRBJ2-1, with no clear D. The CDR3 is 12 residues long. Per the germline V gene, CDR1 is SGHTA and CDR2 is FQGTGA. Trimming cost V 2 bases and J 9 bases, with 8 bases left between them. CDR3 sequence: CASSLEAGEQFF. The CDR3 region has the DNA TGTGCCAGCAGCTTAGAGGCCGGTGAGCAGTTCTTC. Supplemented by reference TRBV7-3 and TRBJ2-1, the full variable domain reads GAGVSQTPSNKVTEKGKYVELRCDPISGHTALYWYRQSLGQGPEFLIYFQGTGAADDSGLPNDRFFAVRPEGSVSTLKIQRTERGDSAVYLCASSLEAGEQFFGPGTRLTVL.

CDR3 in DNA: TGTGCTGTAGGGGGCAGGGAGAGCTACGAGCAGTACTTC. Encoded protein: CAVGGRESYEQYF. The chain couples TRBV30 to TRBJ2-7; 7 nucleotides match TRBD1. Germline CDR1 GTSNPN, CDR2 SVGIG (reference sequence). The CDR3 loop spans 13 amino acids.

The rearrangement joins TRBV14 to TRBJ2-1; D call uncertain. This CDR3 is built from 12 residues. Germline CDR1 is SGHDN and CDR2 is FVKESK. Trimming pared 4 bases from V and 9 bases from J, leaving 10 bases between. The chain's CDR3 is CASSPPYSEQFF. The CDR3 DNA reads TGTGCCAGCAGCCCCCCCTATAGTGAGCAGTTCTTC.

The rearrangement links TRBV29-1 to TRBJ2-5, with 12 bases matching TRBD2. The V gene end was trimmed by 2 bases and the J gene end by 5 bases; junction bases not matched to a gene: 9. Germline CDR1 reads SQVTM; CDR2 reads ANQGSEA. The CDR3 runs to 16 residues. The CDR3 loop is CSVEWLAGGGEETQYF. In DNA form, the CDR3 reads TGCAGCGTTGAATGGCTAGCGGGAGGGGGGGAGGAGACCCAGTACTTC.

The chain recombines TRBV18 with TRBJ1-1; D gene ambiguous. V was clipped by 1 base and J by 1 base, with 7 bases between them. This CDR3 has 14 residues. Germline CDR1 KGHSH, CDR2 LQKENI. The CDR3 DNA is TGTGCCAGCTCACCACGGCGGGGGAACACTGAAGCTTTCTTT. Its protein is CASSPRRGNTEAFF.

V usage is TRBV10-3 and J usage is TRBJ1-1; no clear D. Trimming left V 2 bases short and J 6 bases short, with 13 bases between. This CDR3 spans 14 amino acids. CDR1 and CDR2 (germline): ENHRY, SYGVKD. The CDR3 bases are TGTGCCATCAGTGAGGGGCGGGTTAATCCTGAAGCTTTCTTT. The encoded protein is CAISEGRVNPEAFF.